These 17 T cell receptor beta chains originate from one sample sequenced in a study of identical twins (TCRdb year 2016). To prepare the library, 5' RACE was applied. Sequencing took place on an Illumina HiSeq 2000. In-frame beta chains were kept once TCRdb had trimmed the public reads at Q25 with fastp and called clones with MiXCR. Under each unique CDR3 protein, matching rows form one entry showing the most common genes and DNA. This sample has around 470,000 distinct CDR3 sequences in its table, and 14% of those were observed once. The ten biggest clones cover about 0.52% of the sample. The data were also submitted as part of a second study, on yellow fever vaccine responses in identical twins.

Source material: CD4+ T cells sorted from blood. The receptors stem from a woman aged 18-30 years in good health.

CDR3 in amino acids: CASTRGLAGFLEQFF. As DNA, the CDR3 is TGTGCCAGCACCCGGGGACTAGCGGGTTTCCTTGAGCAGTTCTTC. The chain carries TRBV3-1 and TRBJ2-1; TRBD2 aligns across 12 bases. Germline V gene lookup returns CDR1 LGHDT and CDR2 YNNKEL (reference sequence). The CDR3 is 15 amino acids. J was trimmed by 9 bases and V by 7 bases; bases with no gene match: 10.

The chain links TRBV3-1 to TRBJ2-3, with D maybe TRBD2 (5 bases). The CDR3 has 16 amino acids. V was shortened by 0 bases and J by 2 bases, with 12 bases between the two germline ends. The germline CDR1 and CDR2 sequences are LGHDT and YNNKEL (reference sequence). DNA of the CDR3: TGTGCCAGCAGCCAAGATCGGCTAGCCGACACAGATACGCAGTATTTT. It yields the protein CASSQDRLADTDTQYF.

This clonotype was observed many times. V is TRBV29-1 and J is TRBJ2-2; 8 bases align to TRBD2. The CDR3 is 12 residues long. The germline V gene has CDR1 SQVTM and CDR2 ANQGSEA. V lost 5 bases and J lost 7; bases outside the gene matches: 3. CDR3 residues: CSVRLANGELFF. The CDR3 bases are TGCAGCGTTAGACTAGCGAACGGGGAGCTGTTTTTT.

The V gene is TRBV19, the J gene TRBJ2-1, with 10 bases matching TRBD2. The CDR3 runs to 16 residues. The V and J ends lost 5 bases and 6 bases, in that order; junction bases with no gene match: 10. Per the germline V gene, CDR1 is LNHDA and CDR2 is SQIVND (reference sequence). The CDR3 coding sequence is TGTGCCAGTAGTTCCCAGCGGGAGGGCAGGGGCAATGAGCAGTTCTTC. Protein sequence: CASSSQREGRGNEQFF.

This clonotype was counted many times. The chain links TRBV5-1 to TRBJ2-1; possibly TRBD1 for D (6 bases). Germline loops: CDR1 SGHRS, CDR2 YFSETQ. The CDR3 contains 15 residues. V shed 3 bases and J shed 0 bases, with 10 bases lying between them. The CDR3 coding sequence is TGCGCCAGCAGCTGGACAGAGAGCTCCTACAATGAGCAGTTCTTC. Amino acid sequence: CASSWTESSYNEQFF.

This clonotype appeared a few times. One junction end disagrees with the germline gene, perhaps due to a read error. The CDR3 is CASSQLGTGEQFF. The CDR3 coding sequence is TGTGCTAGCAGCCAGTTGGGGACAGGTGAGCAGTTCTTC. The chain is built from TRBV7-7 and TRBJ2-1; 8 bases match TRBD1. The CDR3 totals 13 residues. CDR1 is SSHAT and CDR2 is FNYEAQ in the germline V gene (reference sequence).

CDR3 region: CASSPGHLSEKLFF. The CDR3 region has the DNA TGTGCCAGCAGCCCCGGGCACCTTAGTGAAAAACTGTTTTTT. This sequence joins TRBV4-2 and TRBJ1-4; D not resolved. The CDR3 is 14 residues long. CDR1 and CDR2 (germline): LGHNA, YNFKEQ. The V end was cut by 4 bases, the J end by 7 bases, with 13 bases between.

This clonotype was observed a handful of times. The CDR3 sequence: CASSVTGKVGNTIYF. In nucleotides, the CDR3 is TGTGCCAGCAGTGTGACAGGGAAGGTTGGAAACACCATATATTTT. The V gene is TRBV12-3 or TRBV12-4, the J gene TRBJ1-3; 7 bases map to TRBD1. Trimming removed 5 bases from V and 3 bases from J; junction bases left unmatched: 7. CDR3 length: 15 amino acids.

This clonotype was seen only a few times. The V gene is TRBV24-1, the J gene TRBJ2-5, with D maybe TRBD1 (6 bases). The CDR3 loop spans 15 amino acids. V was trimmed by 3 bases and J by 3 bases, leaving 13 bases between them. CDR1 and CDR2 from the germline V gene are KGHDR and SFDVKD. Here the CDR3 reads CATSDAQTGKETQYF. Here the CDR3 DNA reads TGTGCCACCAGTGATGCACAGACAGGTAAAGAGACCCAGTACTTC.

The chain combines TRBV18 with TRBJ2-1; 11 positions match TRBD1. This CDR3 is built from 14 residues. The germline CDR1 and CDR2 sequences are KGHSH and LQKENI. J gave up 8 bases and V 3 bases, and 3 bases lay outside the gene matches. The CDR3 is CASSPDRGRYEQFF. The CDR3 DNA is TGTGCCAGCTCACCGGACAGGGGGCGGTATGAGCAGTTCTTC.

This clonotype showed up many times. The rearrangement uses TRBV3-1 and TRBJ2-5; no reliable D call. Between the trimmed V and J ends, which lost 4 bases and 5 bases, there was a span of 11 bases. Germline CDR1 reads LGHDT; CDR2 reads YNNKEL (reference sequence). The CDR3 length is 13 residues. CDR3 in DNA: TGTGCCAGCAGCCGAGGACCCGGGGAGACCCAGTACTTC. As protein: CASSRGPGETQYF.

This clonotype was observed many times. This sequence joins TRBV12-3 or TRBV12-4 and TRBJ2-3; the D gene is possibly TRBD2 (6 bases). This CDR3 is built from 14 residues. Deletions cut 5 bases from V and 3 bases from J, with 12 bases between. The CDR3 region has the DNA TGTGCCAGCAGTGACGGGGGTAGAACAGATACGCAGTATTTT. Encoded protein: CASSDGGRTDTQYF.

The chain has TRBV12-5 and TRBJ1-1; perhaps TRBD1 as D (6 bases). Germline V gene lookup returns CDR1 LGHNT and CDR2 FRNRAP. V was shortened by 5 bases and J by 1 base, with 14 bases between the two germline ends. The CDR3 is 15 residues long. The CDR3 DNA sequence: TGTGCTAGTGGTGTCACAGGGTTGGGGAACACTGAAGCTTTCTTT. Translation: CASGVTGLGNTEAFF.

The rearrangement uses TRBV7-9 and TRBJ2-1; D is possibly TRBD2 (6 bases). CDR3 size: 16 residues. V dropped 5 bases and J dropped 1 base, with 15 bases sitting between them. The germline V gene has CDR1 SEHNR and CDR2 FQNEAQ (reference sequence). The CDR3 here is CASSASLAQSYNEQFF. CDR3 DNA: TGTGCCAGCAGCGCCTCGCTAGCGCAGTCCTACAATGAGCAGTTCTTC.

CDR3 sequence reads: CASSYQGPGTMNTEAFF. The CDR3 DNA follows: TGTGCCAGCAGTTACCAGGGCCCGGGGACCATGAACACTGAAGCTTTCTTT. The V gene is TRBV6-5, the J gene TRBJ1-1; tentative D call: TRBD1 (5 bases). V lost 2 bases, J lost 0 bases, and 16 bases lay in between. This CDR3 has 17 residues. Germline CDR1 MNHEY, CDR2 SVGAGI.

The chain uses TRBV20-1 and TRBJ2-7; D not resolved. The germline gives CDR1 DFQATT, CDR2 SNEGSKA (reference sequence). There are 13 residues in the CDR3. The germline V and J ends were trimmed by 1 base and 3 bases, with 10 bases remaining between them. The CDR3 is CSARGGKVYEQYF. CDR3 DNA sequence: TGCAGTGCTAGAGGGGGAAAAGTCTACGAGCAGTACTTC.

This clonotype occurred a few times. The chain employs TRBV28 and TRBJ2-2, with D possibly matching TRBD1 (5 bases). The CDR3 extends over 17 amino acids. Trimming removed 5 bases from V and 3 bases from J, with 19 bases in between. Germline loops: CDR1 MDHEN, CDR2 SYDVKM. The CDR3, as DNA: TGTGCCAGCAGTCCATCAGGTTGGCAGGGTGACACCGGGGAGCTGTTTTTT. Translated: CASSPSGWQGDTGELFF.